Each of the 19 T cell receptor beta chains below was sequenced from the same sample in a study of human T cells and chemical hapten exposure. Specified time point: patch test 3, about 24 weeks after DPC sensitization. Treatment in this sample: therapeutic diphenylcyclopropenone sensitization with weekly scalp DPC. TCRdb redid the calling of the RACE reads with MiXCR, one entry per CDR3 protein. The sample has 150,000 to 200,000 distinct CDR3 sequences, 20% to 25% seen once. Sequenced material: whole blood, taken in connection with sensitization to the hapten diphenylcyclopropenone (DPC). These receptors all come from a woman aged 40-49 years with alopecia areata. Some clones in this sample may be carry-over from other donors' samples.

This clonotype was found a few times. A read error may explain this, as a much larger clone is one base away. The chain uses TRBV3-1 and TRBJ2-1, with unresolved D. With 3 bases removed from V and 3 bases from J, the gap between germline ends came to 0 bases. Germline CDR1 reads LGHDT; CDR2 reads YNNKEL (reference sequence). CDR3 length equals 11 residues. CDR3 region: CASSHYNEQFF. For the CDR3, the DNA is TGTGCCAGCAGCCACTACAATGAGCAGTTCTTC.

This clonotype showed up just a few times. The chain couples TRBV11-1 to TRBJ2-2, with D unclear. With 0 bases removed from V and 4 bases from J, the gap between germline ends came to 3 bases. Germline-derived CDR1 and CDR2 are SGHAT and FQDESV (reference sequence). The CDR3 spans 13 residues. CDR3 bases: TGTGCCAGCAGCTTAGCTGCCACCGGGGAGCTGTTTTTT. Its translation: CASSLAATGELFF.

The chain links TRBV7-9 to TRBJ1-1; no firm D call. The CDR3 covers 14 residues. Germline values: CDR1 SEHNR, CDR2 FQNEAQ (reference sequence). Trimming took off 1 base at V and 1 base at J, with 7 bases between the two ends. In nucleotides, the CDR3 is TGTGCCAGCAGCTTAGTGCAGTCGAACACTGAAGCTTTCTTT. Amino acid sequence: CASSLVQSNTEAFF.

This clonotype was recorded many times. V is TRBV29-1 and J is TRBJ2-7; the D is unclear. CDR3 length: 12 amino acids. CDR1 is SQVTM and CDR2 is ANQGSEA in the germline V gene. The ends were cut back, 4 bases at V and 2 bases at J, with 9 bases in the middle. CDR3 DNA sequence: TGCAGCGTTGCGGGCGATGCCTACGAGCAGTACTTC. Its protein product is CSVAGDAYEQYF.

This clonotype was observed a few times. CDR3 protein: CASSLTLTTNEKLFF. As DNA, the CDR3 is TGTGCCAGCAGCTTGACACTAACAACTAATGAAAAACTGTTTTTT. The chain uses TRBV11-2 and TRBJ1-4; D uncertain. V lost 3 bases and J lost 0, with 8 bases in between. This CDR3 spans 15 amino acids. Germline values: CDR1 SGHAT, CDR2 FQNNGV. The whole variable domain, filled in from reference TRBV11-2 and TRBJ1-4, reads EAGVAQSPRYKIIEKRQSVAFWCNPISGHATLYWYQQILGQGPKLLIQFQNNGVVDDSQLPKDRFSAERLKGVDSTLKIQPAKLEDSAVYLCASSLTLTTNEKLFFGSGTQLSVL.

V usage is TRBV7-2 and J usage is TRBJ2-2, with D maybe TRBD2 (6 bases). V shed 3 bases and J shed 4 bases, with 15 bases lying between them. Germline V gives CDR1 SGHTA, CDR2 FQGNSA. The CDR3 is made up of 16 amino acids. DNA for the CDR3: TGTGCCAGCAGCTTGCCCGGGAGTATTGCCACCGGGGAGCTGTTTTTT. This translates into CASSLPGSIATGELFF.

The CDR3 region is CASSQETSGSTGELFF. The DNA for the CDR3 is TGTGCCAGCAGCCAAGAGACTAGCGGGAGCACCGGGGAGCTGTTTTTT. This rearrangement joins TRBV3-1 to TRBJ2-2; 12 bases agree with TRBD2. This CDR3 has 16 residues. Trimming removed 0 bases from V and 4 bases from J; junction bases left unmatched: 0. The germline gives CDR1 LGHDT, CDR2 YNNKEL (reference sequence).

This clonotype was picked up a small number of times. The J gene is TRBJ2-2, the V gene TRBV9; 10 nucleotides agree with TRBD2. Germline lookup yields CDR1 SGDLS and CDR2 YYNGEE. The CDR3 is made up of 14 amino acids. Trimming cost V 4 bases and J 6 bases; bases outside gene matches: 3. The CDR3 DNA reads as TGTGCCAGCAGCACGACTAGCGGGTCCGGGGAGCTGTTTTTT. Translated: CASSTTSGSGELFF.

This chain joins TRBV29-1 and TRBJ2-7; TRBD1 agrees at 7 bases. The CDR3 has 12 residues. Germline CDR1 reads SQVTM; CDR2 reads ANQGSEA. V lost 6 bases and J lost 0; bases outside the gene matches: 2. CDR3 sequence: CSVNRGSYEQYF. In nucleotides, the CDR3 is TGCAGCGTCAACAGGGGCTCCTACGAGCAGTACTTC.

A few counts support this clonotype. The chain carries TRBV29-1 and TRBJ1-4; 7 nucleotides match TRBD1. V trimming: 6 bases; J trimming: 5 bases; junction bases outside the gene matches: 6. The length of the CDR3 is 13 residues. Germline V gene sequence: CDR1 SQVTM, CDR2 ANQGSEA. Written as DNA, the CDR3 is TGCAGCGTGGCAGGGACAGTAAATGAAAAACTGTTTTTT. It specifies CSVAGTVNEKLFF.

The gene calls are TRBV12-3 or TRBV12-4 and TRBJ2-3, with TRBD2 matching over 10 bases. V dropped 6 bases and J dropped 0; count of bases not matched to a gene: 6. The CDR3 contains 16 residues. CDR3 coding DNA: TGTGCCAGCAGCTCAGGACTAGCGGATAGCACAGATACGCAGTATTTT. Translated: CASSSGLADSTDTQYF.

This clonotype showed up just a few times. V gene TRBV2 combines with J gene TRBJ1-5; D is unresolved. The CDR3 covers 12 residues. Germline V gene sequence: CDR1 SNHLY, CDR2 FYNNEI. Between the trimmed V and J ends, which lost 5 bases and 7 bases, there was a span of 9 bases. The CDR3 sequence is CASSRDVQPQHF. The CDR3 bases are TGTGCCAGCAGTAGGGATGTCCAGCCCCAGCATTTT.

This clonotype occurred a few times. The chain employs TRBV3-1 and TRBJ2-5; D not certain. This CDR3 has 14 residues. Germline values: CDR1 LGHDT, CDR2 YNNKEL (reference sequence). V was shortened by 1 base and J by 1 base, with 7 bases between the two germline ends. The CDR3 here is CASSQVVGQETQYF. CDR3 coding DNA: TGTGCCAGCAGCCAAGTTGTGGGCCAAGAGACCCAGTACTTC.

In its sample, this clonotype was seen a few times. The chain combines TRBV28 with TRBJ2-7; D possibly matches TRBD1 or TRBD2 (7 bases each). CDR1 is MDHEN, CDR2 SYDVKM, per germline. V was shortened by 6 bases and J by 5 bases, with 17 bases between the two germline ends. This CDR3 is built from 14 residues. CDR3 coding DNA: TGTGCCAGCAGCCTAGGGAGGGGGCTTAACGAGCAGTACTTC. It translates to CASSLGRGLNEQYF.

This clonotype was picked up a small number of times. The chain has TRBV4-1 and TRBJ1-3, with 9 positions matching TRBD1. The CDR3 has 15 residues. CDR1 MGHRA and CDR2 YSYEKL come from the germline V gene. Trimming cost V 0 bases and J 6 bases; bases outside gene matches: 3. This CDR3 is CASSQEGQGLNTIYF. CDR3 DNA sequence: TGCGCCAGCAGCCAAGAGGGACAGGGTTTAAACACCATATATTTT.

This rearrangement joins TRBV29-1 to TRBJ2-1; 12 bases align to TRBD2. Losses at the gene ends were 4 bases for V and 9 bases for J; bases not matched to a gene: 7. This CDR3 is built from 14 residues. The germline gives CDR1 SQVTM, CDR2 ANQGSEA. This CDR3 is CSVVRLAGGPEQFF. CDR3 sequence (DNA): TGCAGCGTTGTACGGCTAGCGGGAGGGCCTGAGCAGTTCTTC.

The rearrangement uses TRBV3-1 and TRBJ1-5, with 8 bases lining up with TRBD1. Germline V gives CDR1 LGHDT, CDR2 YNNKEL (reference sequence). The CDR3 totals 14 residues. The ends lost 4 bases at V and 3 bases at J; junction bases unmatched: 2. This chain's CDR3 is CASSPGQANQPQHF. In nucleotides, the CDR3 is TGTGCCAGCAGCCCGGGACAGGCCAATCAGCCCCAGCATTTT.

This chain links TRBV3-1 with TRBJ2-2, with no clear D. The V and J ends lost 6 bases and 6 bases respectively, with 5 bases between them. Looked up from germline, CDR1 is LGHDT and CDR2 is YNNKEL (reference sequence). The CDR3 is made up of 11 amino acids. DNA for the CDR3: TGTGCCAGCAGGGGCCCCGGGGAGCTGTTTTTT. This gives the protein CASRGPGELFF.

This clonotype was detected ten times or more. The V call is TRBV5-1, the J call TRBJ2-5; perhaps D is TRBD1 or TRBD2 (5 bases each). Germline CDR1 SGHRS, CDR2 YFSETQ. V lost 0 bases, J lost 2 bases, and 14 bases lay in between. The CDR3 loop spans 16 amino acids. For the CDR3, the DNA is TGCGCCAGCAGCTTGGGCGCAGGGACCCGTCAAGAGACCCAGTACTTC. Translated, it gives CASSLGAGTRQETQYF.